This TCR beta chain was recorded in a study of a mutant IDH1 vaccine in newly diagnosed glioma. Study-wide background: Vaccines began 4-6 weeks after radiotherapy alone, or with temozolomide cycles. Patients' prior therapy spanned radiotherapy, temozolomide, or both; most underwent both.

Broader study findings: Pseudoprogression apparently lacked any relation to changes in top peripheral T cell clonotypes.

Indicated time point: week 47, end of study. What each vaccine dose contained was 300 ug of mutant IDH1 20-mer peptide, accompanied by topical imiquimod. A remark on this clone: Its antigen is still unknown.

The ends were cut back, 2 bases at V and 4 bases at J, with 12 bases in the middle. CDR3 length: 14 amino acids. Germline CDR1 reads MNHEY; CDR2 reads SVGAGI. Some clones are missing from TCRdb's copy, which holds only in-frame ones; the method was immunoSEQ multiplex PCR. Altogether some 62,000 clones are present, roughly four fifths being singletons, with the ten largest covering around 4%. This receptor was identified in a man aged 25-40 years with glioma. The sequences come from PBMCs, collected from a glioma patient whose treatment included an IDH1 peptide vaccine. The chain carries TRBV6-5 and TRBJ2-7; the D gene is possibly TRBD1 (6 bases). CDR3 sequence (DNA): TGTGCCAGCAGTTACGGCTCGGACAGATACGAGCAGTACTTC. The encoded protein is CASSYGSDRYEQYF.